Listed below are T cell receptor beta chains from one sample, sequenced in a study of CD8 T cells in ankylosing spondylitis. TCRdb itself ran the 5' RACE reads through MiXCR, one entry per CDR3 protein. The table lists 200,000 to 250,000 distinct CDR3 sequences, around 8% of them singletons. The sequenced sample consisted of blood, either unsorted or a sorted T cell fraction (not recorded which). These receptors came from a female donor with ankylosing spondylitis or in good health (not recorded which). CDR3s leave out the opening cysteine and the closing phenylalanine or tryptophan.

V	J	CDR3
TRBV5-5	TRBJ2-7	ASSSPGQGLYEQY
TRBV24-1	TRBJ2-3	ATSTNRDTDTQY
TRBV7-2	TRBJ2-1	ASSSLLAGGPGEQF
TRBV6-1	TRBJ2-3	ASRVREGNTDTQY
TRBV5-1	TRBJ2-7	ASSTPGQEYEQY
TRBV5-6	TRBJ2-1	ASSFSNEQF
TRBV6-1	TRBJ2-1	ASSEEWGDEQF
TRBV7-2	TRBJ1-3	ASSSAISGNTIY
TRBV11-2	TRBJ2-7	ASSLGSSGRTIQYEQY
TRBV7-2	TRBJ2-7	ASTPGGGFSYEQY
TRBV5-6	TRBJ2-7	ASSSPEQTYEQY
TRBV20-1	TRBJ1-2	SAGGLPNNYGYT
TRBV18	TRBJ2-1	ASSPGLAIYNEQF
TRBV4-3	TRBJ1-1	ASSQGLPNTEAF
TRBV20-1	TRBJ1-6	SARDGTAIDNSPLH
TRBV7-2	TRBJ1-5	ASSLGARQPQH
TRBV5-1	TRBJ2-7	ASSLRGGSTYEQY
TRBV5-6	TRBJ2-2	ASSWGQGQTGELF
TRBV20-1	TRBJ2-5	SQRYLQETQY
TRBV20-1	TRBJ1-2	SARDRYYYGYT
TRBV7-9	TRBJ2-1	ASSLSLAHAEQF
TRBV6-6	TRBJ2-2	ASSYSRDRELF
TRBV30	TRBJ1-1	AWTTWAGPNTEAF
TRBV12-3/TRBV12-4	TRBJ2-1	ASSSPAGVPINEQF
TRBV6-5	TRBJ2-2	ASSYSPTRPASGELF
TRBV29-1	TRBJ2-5	SVEDFAGRETQY
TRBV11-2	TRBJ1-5	ASSLGADQPQH
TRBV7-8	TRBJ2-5	ASSFEVGEMGETQY
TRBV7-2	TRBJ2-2	ASSLVYRNTGELF
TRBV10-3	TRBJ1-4	ATLSGVVANEKLF
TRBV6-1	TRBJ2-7	ASSEREATEQY
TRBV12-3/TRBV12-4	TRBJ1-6	ASSGTGNSPLH
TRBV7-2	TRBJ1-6	ASSLALLGLNSPLH
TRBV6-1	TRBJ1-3	AILDRPSGNTIY
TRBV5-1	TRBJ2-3	ASSSNLDTQY
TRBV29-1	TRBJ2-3	SVEGGREFTDTQY
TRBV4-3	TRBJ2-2	ASSPYAPGLRGGELF
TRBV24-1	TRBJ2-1	ATGTSGSTEQF
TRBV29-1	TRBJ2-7	SALAGGGGEQY
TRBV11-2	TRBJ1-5	ASSQGRANQPQH
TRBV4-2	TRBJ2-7	ASSQASGRGVYEQY
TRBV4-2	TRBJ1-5	ASSPDGINQPQH
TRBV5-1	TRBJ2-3	ASSLPSPGTGSRDTQY
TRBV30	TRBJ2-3	AWSVGMSGGPQY
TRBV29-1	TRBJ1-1	SAEVGTEAF
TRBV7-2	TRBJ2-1	ASSRRTSGITDEQF
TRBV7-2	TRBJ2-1	ASSFPGLAGEGEQF
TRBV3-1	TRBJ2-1	ASSFLQGNEQF
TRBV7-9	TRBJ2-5	ASSLKTVGYQETQY
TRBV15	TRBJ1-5	ATSRQGNQPQH
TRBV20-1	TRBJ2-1	SARLDSPTYNEQF
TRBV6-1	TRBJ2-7	ASSPTGLAAYEQY
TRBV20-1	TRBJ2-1	STGTVYNEQF
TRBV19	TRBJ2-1	ATRPRQSPSYNEQF
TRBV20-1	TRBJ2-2	SADRGLDTGELF
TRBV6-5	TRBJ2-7	ASSHGGQGSKEQY
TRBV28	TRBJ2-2	ASRSGQRNTGELF